What follows are 14 T cell receptor beta chains derived from one specimen sequenced in a study of CD8+CD57+ T cells in acquired aplastic anemia. The TCR beta profiling, which covered VDJ combination and CDR3 sequence, was carried out using genomic DNA as the template. TCRdb reanalysed the reads using MiXCR and keeps one entry per CDR3 protein. Of about 180,000 distinct CDR3 sequences in the sample, roughly half were seen once. Source material: sorted CD4+, CD8+, or CD8+CD57+ T cells (not recorded which) from PBMCs. The receptors here all came from a human donor in good health.

V gene TRBV20-1 combines with J gene TRBJ1-1; no clear D gene. CDR1 is DFQATT, CDR2 SNEGSKA, per germline (reference sequence). The V gene lost 4 bases and the J gene lost 1 base, with 7 bases spanning the gap. CDR3 length equals 12 residues. The DNA of the CDR3 is TGCAGTGCTATCGACGGGAACACTGAAGCTTTCTTT. Translation gives CSAIDGNTEAFF.

V usage is TRBV10-3 and J usage is TRBJ1-5, with a possible D match to TRBD1 (6 bases). V lost 3 bases, J lost 5 bases, and 20 bases lay in between. The germline V gene has CDR1 ENHRY and CDR2 SYGVKD. This CDR3 has 17 residues. The DNA of the CDR3 is TGTGCCATCAGTGAACTGGGGGCAGGGAGGGAGCATCAGCCCCAGCATTTT. Translation: CAISELGAGREHQPQHF.

This clonotype was seen at least ten times. V usage is TRBV6-1 and J usage is TRBJ2-3; a weak D match, TRBD2 (6 bases). The CDR3 consists of 12 residues. The V and J ends lost 10 bases and 6 bases respectively, with 14 bases between them. Germline V lookup: CDR1 MNHNS, CDR2 SASEGT. The CDR3: CATAGSTDTQYF. The CDR3 DNA follows: TGTGCCACCGCGGGATCAACGGATACGCAGTATTTT.

This clonotype was detected ten times or more. The chain uses TRBV4-2 and TRBJ2-7; D is ambiguous. Deletions cut 2 bases from V and 2 bases from J, with 16 bases between. This CDR3 contains 16 residues. Germline V lookup: CDR1 LGHNA, CDR2 YNFKEQ. This CDR3 reads CASSQRTERIPYEQYF. The CDR3 DNA reads as TGTGCCAGCAGCCAAAGGACGGAGCGAATCCCCTACGAGCAGTACTTC.

The chain links TRBV7-6 to TRBJ2-1; D is uncertain. This CDR3 has 14 amino acids. Germline V gene sequence: CDR1 SGHVS, CDR2 FNYEAQ. The V end was cut by 3 bases, the J end by 7 bases, with 13 bases between. The CDR3 DNA follows: TGTGCCAGCAGCTTGTTAAGTGTACGGAATGAGCAGTTCTTC. Protein: CASSLLSVRNEQFF.

This clonotype has at least ten counts. V gene TRBV12-3 or TRBV12-4 combines with J gene TRBJ2-5; D call uncertain. The V end was cut by 3 bases, the J end by 5 bases, with 4 bases between. The CDR3 is 11 residues long. CDR3 DNA: TGTGCCAGCAGTTTGCGTGAGACCCAGTACTTC. Translation gives CASSLRETQYF.

The V gene is TRBV3-1, the J gene TRBJ1-1, with a tentative D call TRBD1 (6 bases). The germline CDR1 and CDR2 sequences are LGHDT and YNNKEL (reference sequence). Trimming left V 1 base short and J 5 bases short, with 11 bases between. This CDR3 is built from 14 residues. CDR3 bases: TGTGCCAGCAGCCAAGTCCCAGGGGAGACTGAAGCTTTCTTT. Its protein is CASSQVPGETEAFF. The variable domain in full, with the rest retrieved from reference TRBV3-1 and TRBJ1-1, is DTAVSQTPKYLVTQMGNDKSIKCEQNLGHDTMYWYKQDSKKFLKIMFSYNNKELIINETVPNRFSPKSPDKAHLNLHINSLELGDSAVYFCASSQVPGETEAFFGQGTRLTVV.

This sequence joins TRBV15 and TRBJ1-2, with 7 bases aligning to TRBD1. V gave up 0 bases and J gave up 4 bases; unmatched junction bases: 8. The CDR3 length is 16 residues. In germline, CDR1 is LNHNV, CDR2 YYDKDF (reference sequence). In nucleotides, the CDR3 is TGTGCCACCAGCAGAGATCGAGACAGGGTTGGCTATGGCTACACCTTC. Its translation: CATSRDRDRVGYGYTF.

This clonotype was seen only once. The chain has TRBV24-1 and TRBJ2-7; 10 nucleotides line up with TRBD2. Looked up from germline, CDR1 is KGHDR and CDR2 is SFDVKD. CDR3 length equals 14 residues. V was clipped by 5 bases and J by 7 bases; unmatched bases: 7. CDR3 protein: CATSGLAGVGEQYF. Written as DNA, the CDR3 is TGTGCCACCAGTGGGCTAGCGGGAGTTGGGGAGCAGTACTTC.

The gene calls are TRBV5-1 and TRBJ1-2, with 7 bases that match TRBD1. Germline-derived CDR1 and CDR2 are SGHRS and YFSETQ. V gave up 7 bases and J gave up 3 bases; unmatched junction bases: 6. The CDR3 has 13 amino acids. The chain's CDR3 is CASGDSTYYGYTF. The DNA for the CDR3 is TGCGCCAGCGGGGACAGCACTTACTATGGCTACACCTTC.

The CDR3 nucleotides are TGTGCCAGCAGTGTCGGGACAGTACCCACAGATACGCAGTATTTT. This codes for CASSVGTVPTDTQYF. The J gene is TRBJ2-3, the V gene TRBV25-1, with 7 positions matching TRBD1. The CDR3 has 15 amino acids. V dropped 4 bases and J dropped 2; count of bases not matched to a gene: 6. Looked up from germline, CDR1 is MGHDK and CDR2 is SYGVNS.

This clonotype has a count of ten or more. J is TRBJ1-2 and V is TRBV7-9, with 9 bases aligning to TRBD1. The CDR3 runs 14 residues. The trim removed 5 bases at V and 6 bases at J, leaving 7 bases unmatched. Germline V lookup: CDR1 SEHNR, CDR2 FQNEAQ (reference sequence). The CDR3, as DNA: TGTGCCAGCAGCCCTGGGACAGGGATTGATGGCTACACCTTC. Translating it yields CASSPGTGIDGYTF.

The chain couples TRBV18 to TRBJ2-3; 8 positions match TRBD2. Trimming took 8 bases from V and 4 from J; bases not matched to a gene: 8. Germline V gene lookup returns CDR1 KGHSH and CDR2 LQKENI. The CDR3 has 14 amino acids. For the CDR3, the DNA is TGTGCCAGCCGGCGGGAGGCCCTAGCAGATACGCAGTATTTT. Protein sequence: CASRREALADTQYF.

This clonotype was detected only a few times. The rearrangement uses TRBV6-1 and TRBJ2-7, with D hard to call. The CDR3 is made up of 14 amino acids. V was clipped by 1 base and J by 3 bases, with 10 bases between them. From germline, CDR1 is MNHNS and CDR2 SASEGT. The CDR3 DNA sequence: TGTGCCAGCAGTGAAGATCAGACATACTACGAGCAGTACTTC. This codes for CASSEDQTYYEQYF.